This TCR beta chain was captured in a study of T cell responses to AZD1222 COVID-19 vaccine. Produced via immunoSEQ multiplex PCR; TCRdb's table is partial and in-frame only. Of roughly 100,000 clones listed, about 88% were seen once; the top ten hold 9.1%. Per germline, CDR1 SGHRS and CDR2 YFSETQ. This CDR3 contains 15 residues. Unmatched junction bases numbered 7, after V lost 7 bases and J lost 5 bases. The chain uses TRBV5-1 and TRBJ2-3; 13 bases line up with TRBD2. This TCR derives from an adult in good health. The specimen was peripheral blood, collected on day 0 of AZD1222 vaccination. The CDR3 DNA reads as TGCGCCAGCGGCAGACTAGCGGGAGGTTTAGATACGCAGTATTTT. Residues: CASGRLAGGLDTQYF. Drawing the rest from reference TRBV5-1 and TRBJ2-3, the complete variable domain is KAGVTQTPRYLIKTRGQQVTLSCSPISGHRSVSWYQQTPGQGLQFLFEYFSETQRNKGNFPGRFSGRQFSNSRSEMNVSTLELGDSALYLCASGRLAGGLDTQYFGPGTRLTVL.